The 32 T cell receptor beta chains below all came from one sample that was sequenced in a study of cytomegalovirus exposure and HLA in healthy donors. 13 Jbeta primers and 60 Vbeta primers were used for the PCR. This table comes from immunoSEQ multiplex PCR, and its TCRdb copy is limited to in-frame clones, with some not included. The table shows roughly 190,000 clones, with about 70% occurring only once. The specimen was PBMCs. The receptors come from a woman younger than 45 in good health and CMV-seronegative.

This rearrangement joins TRBV11-2 to TRBJ2-7, with 9 positions matching TRBD2. V trimming: 4 bases; J trimming: 3 bases; junction bases outside the gene matches: 7. CDR3 size: 15 residues. Looked up from germline, CDR1 is SGHAT and CDR2 is FQNNGV. The CDR3, as DNA: TGTGCCAGCAGCTCTTTGAGCGGGGGGTTCTACGAGCAGTACTTC. Translating gives CASSSLSGGFYEQYF.

The chain couples TRBV19 to TRBJ1-2; 8 nucleotides agree with TRBD1. V dropped 5 bases and J dropped 8; count of bases not matched to a gene: 7. The length of the CDR3 is 13 residues. Germline lookup yields CDR1 LNHDA and CDR2 SQIVND (reference sequence). CDR3 coding DNA: TGTGCCAGTAGTCGGGACAGGTCCATCGGCTACACCTTC. It is translated as CASSRDRSIGYTF.

This clone turned up a few times. The rearrangement uses TRBV5-4 and TRBJ2-7; D perhaps matches TRBD2 (6 bases). Trimming left V 4 bases short and J 4 bases short, with 9 bases between. The CDR3 spans 12 residues. Germline V CDR1 and CDR2: SGHNT, YYREEE (reference sequence). The CDR3 bases are TGTGCCAGCAGCCTCGGGACTTACGAGCAGTACTTC. Protein product: CASSLGTYEQYF. Drawing the rest from reference TRBV5-4 and TRBJ2-7, the complete variable domain is ETGVTQSPTHLIKTRGQQVTLRCSSQSGHNTVSWYQQALGQGPQFIFQYYREEENGRGNFPPRFSGLQFPNYSSELNVNALELDDSALYLCASSLGTYEQYFGPGTRLTVT.

This rearrangement joins TRBV7-3 to TRBJ2-1; 8 positions match TRBD2. The CDR3 length is 17 residues. The V and J ends lost 1 base and 0 bases, in that order; junction bases with no gene match: 5. CDR1 and CDR2 from the germline V gene are SGHTA and FQGTGA. In DNA form, the CDR3 reads TGTGCCAGCAGCTTAATGGCTAGCGGGTTCTCCTACAATGAGCAGTTCTTC. Protein: CASSLMASGFSYNEQFF.

The chain uses TRBV6-5 and TRBJ2-2, with D perhaps matching TRBD2 (6 bases). Trimming took off 6 bases at V and 4 bases at J, with 6 bases between the two ends. Germline CDR1 MNHEY, CDR2 SVGAGI. The CDR3 contains 12 residues. CDR3 region: CASRGGTGELFF. The CDR3 bases are TGTGCCAGCAGGGGGGGCACCGGGGAGCTGTTTTTT.

Only one count was recorded for this clone. This sequence joins TRBV10-2 and TRBJ1-5, with 7 bases aligning to TRBD1. The V gene end was trimmed by 3 bases and the J gene end by 6 bases; junction bases not matched to a gene: 5. CDR1 is WSHSY and CDR2 is SAAADI in the germline V gene. The CDR3 loop spans 14 amino acids. In DNA form, the CDR3 reads TGCGCCAGCAGTGAACAGGGGATGGGTCAGCCCCAGCATTTT. This sequence encodes CASSEQGMGQPQHF.

This clone turned up a few times. This chain links TRBV18 with TRBJ2-7; tentative D call: TRBD2 (6 bases). There are 19 residues in the CDR3. V was cut by 3 bases and J by 3 bases, with 27 bases left in between. In germline, CDR1 is KGHSH, CDR2 LQKENI. The CDR3 DNA is TGTGCCAGCTCACCCAACGTTGGGAGCGCCAGGAGGGAACTCTACGAGCAGTACTTC. Its protein is CASSPNVGSARRELYEQYF.

This rearrangement joins TRBV15 to TRBJ2-7, with a weak D call TRBD2 (7 bases). Per the germline V gene, CDR1 is LNHNV and CDR2 is YYDKDF (reference sequence). Trimming cost V 3 bases and J 2 bases, with 29 bases left between them. The CDR3 extends over 20 amino acids. The CDR3 reads CATSRRGGLGRPILAYEQYF. DNA of the CDR3: TGTGCCACCAGCAGGAGGGGGGGCCTCGGCAGGCCCATCCTTGCCTACGAGCAGTACTTC.

This clone was found once. The V gene is TRBV5-1, the J gene TRBJ2-1; D unresolved. The V gene's germline CDR1 is SGHRS and CDR2 YFSETQ. V was cut by 4 bases and J by 0 bases, with 8 bases left in between. The CDR3 is 14 amino acids. CDR3 DNA: TGCGCCAGCAGCCATACCAGCTCCTACAATGAGCAGTTCTTC. As protein: CASSHTSSYNEQFF. The whole variable domain, filled in from reference TRBV5-1 and TRBJ2-1, reads KAGVTQTPRYLIKTRGQQVTLSCSPISGHRSVSWYQQTPGQGLQFLFEYFSETQRNKGNFPGRFSGRQFSNSRSEMNVSTLELGDSALYLCASSHTSSYNEQFFGPGTRLTVL.

The chain combines TRBV27 with TRBJ1-1; TRBD1 matches at 7 bases. Germline V gene data show CDR1 as MNHEY and CDR2 as SMNVEV (reference sequence). The junction had 4 bases not matched to a gene; V was cut back by 1 base and J by 2 bases. There are 15 residues in the CDR3. In nucleotides, the CDR3 is TGTGCCAGCAGTTTATTTGGGACAGCTAACACTGAAGCTTTCTTT. It codes for CASSLFGTANTEAFF.

The chain employs TRBV6-1 and TRBJ2-2; D possibly corresponds to TRBD1 (5 bases). CDR1 is MNHNS and CDR2 is SASEGT in the germline V gene. The length of the CDR3 is 14 residues. V gave up 8 bases and J gave up 2 bases, with 12 bases separating them. The CDR3 is CASPKGSNTGELFF. In nucleotides, the CDR3 is TGTGCCAGCCCAAAGGGGTCCAACACCGGGGAGCTGTTTTTT.

The chain carries TRBV6-5 and TRBJ2-3; 11 nucleotides align to TRBD2. The CDR3 runs to 15 residues. Germline-derived CDR1 and CDR2 are MNHEY and SVGAGI. V trimming: 6 bases; J trimming: 4 bases; junction bases outside the gene matches: 6. The CDR3 DNA sequence: TGTGCCAGCAGCCTGACTAGCGGGACACCAGATACGCAGTATTTT. It yields the protein CASSLTSGTPDTQYF.

The table lists this clone with a count of one. The rearrangement uses TRBV7-9 and TRBJ1-4; D perhaps matches TRBD1 (5 bases). The length of the CDR3 is 16 residues. V lost 0 bases to trimming and J lost 3 bases, with 11 bases between them. The germline V gene encodes CDR1 SEHNR and CDR2 FQNEAQ (reference sequence). The CDR3 DNA follows: TGTGCCAGCAGCTTAGCAGGTGTCAGGGCTAATGAAAAACTGTTTTTT. This encodes CASSLAGVRANEKLFF.

The chain links TRBV6-5 to TRBJ1-1, with 7 nucleotides matching TRBD1. Trimming at V came to 6 bases and at J to 1 base, leaving 5 bases not matched to a gene. The germline gives CDR1 MNHEY, CDR2 SVGAGI. The CDR3 has 14 residues. CDR3 bases: TGTGCCAGCAGCACTCGGACAGGGAACACTGAAGCTTTCTTT. Its protein is CASSTRTGNTEAFF.

The chain uses TRBV5-5 and TRBJ2-7; 8 bases map to TRBD1. CDR3 length equals 15 residues. Looked up from germline, CDR1 is SGHKS and CDR2 is YYEKEE (reference sequence). V shed 0 bases and J 1 base; nucleotides not matched to a gene: 3. CDR3 region: CASSLGGQVSYEQYF. The DNA for the CDR3 is TGTGCCAGCAGCTTGGGGGGACAGGTTTCCTACGAGCAGTACTTC.

The chain links TRBV5-1 to TRBJ2-5; possible D gene TRBD2, 6 bases. The germline V and J ends were trimmed by 6 bases and 7 bases, with 19 bases remaining between them. Per the germline V gene, CDR1 is SGHRS and CDR2 is YFSETQ. This CDR3 comprises 14 residues. CDR3 coding DNA: TGCGCCAGCACCAACCGGGACTCGGGCGGGACCCAGTACTTC. Protein sequence: CASTNRDSGGTQYF. Looking up the rest from reference TRBV5-1 and TRBJ2-5 gives the full variable domain: KAGVTQTPRYLIKTRGQQVTLSCSPISGHRSVSWYQQTPGQGLQFLFEYFSETQRNKGNFPGRFSGRQFSNSRSEMNVSTLELGDSALYLCASTNRDSGGTQYFGPGTRLLVL.

The rearrangement joins TRBV6-5 to TRBJ2-1, with a weak D call TRBD1 (5 bases). CDR1 is MNHEY, CDR2 SVGAGI, per germline. The V and J ends lost 6 bases and 10 bases respectively, with 16 bases between them. The CDR3 totals 13 residues. The CDR3 sequence: CASSHPAQGEQFF. CDR3 bases: TGTGCCAGCAGCCACCCGGCCCAGGGAGAGCAGTTCTTC.

The sample holds a few counts of this clone. The V call is TRBV9, the J call TRBJ1-3, with 8 bases that match TRBD1. Trimming removed 1 base from V and 4 bases from J; junction bases left unmatched: 7. The CDR3 has 16 amino acids. Germline CDR1 SGDLS, CDR2 YYNGEE. CDR3: CASSVFGQGDGNTIYF. The CDR3 region has the DNA TGTGCCAGCAGCGTATTCGGACAGGGTGACGGAAACACCATATATTTT.

This rearrangement joins TRBV5-1 to TRBJ1-2; D unresolved. Germline V gene data show CDR1 as SGHRS and CDR2 as YFSETQ. The ends were cut back, 2 bases at V and 7 bases at J, with 15 bases in the middle. This CDR3 is 14 amino acids long. CDR3 in DNA: TGCGCCAGCAGCTTTGAGGTTTCTGGTATTGGCTACACCTTC. Translation: CASSFEVSGIGYTF.

For this clone: The junction does not match germline at one end; this may be a read error. This specimen includes other DNA sequences encoding the same CDR3. This chain joins TRBV4-2 and TRBJ1-1; maybe TRBD1 (6 bases). The CDR3 runs to 15 residues. Germline assignment: CDR1 LGHNA and CDR2 YNFKEQ. The CDR3, as DNA: TGTGCCAGCAGCCAAGCAGGACAGTTGCTAACTGAAGCTTTTTTT. Residues: CASSQAGQLLTEAFF.

CDR3 protein: CASNGDSYNEQFF. The DNA of the CDR3 is TGCGCCAGCAATGGGGACAGCTACAATGAGCAGTTCTTC. The chain joins TRBV4-1 to TRBJ2-1; 7 positions match TRBD1. Germline CDR1 reads MGHRA; CDR2 reads YSYEKL. CDR3 size: 13 residues. V dropped 7 bases and J dropped 3; count of bases not matched to a gene: 3.

The chain recombines TRBV7-6 with TRBJ2-2, with D unresolved. Trimming took off 0 bases at V and 0 bases at J, with 11 bases between the two ends. Germline V gene sequence: CDR1 SGHVS, CDR2 FNYEAQ. This CDR3 is built from 17 residues. CDR3 amino acids: CASSLAPPRTNTGELFF. DNA for the CDR3: TGTGCCAGCAGCTTAGCGCCACCCAGAACGAACACCGGGGAGCTGTTTTTT.

The rearrangement uses TRBV9 and TRBJ2-7; D gene ambiguous. The CDR3 sequence is 14 residues long. Germline CDR1 SGDLS, CDR2 YYNGEE. The V gene lost 0 bases and the J gene lost 2 bases, with 9 bases spanning the gap. The CDR3 protein is CASSVGPGPYEQYF. The CDR3 DNA is TGTGCCAGCAGCGTAGGGCCGGGTCCCTACGAGCAGTACTTC.

This chain connects TRBV19 to TRBJ2-5; D not certain. The V end was cut by 6 bases, the J end by 4 bases, with 3 bases between. The CDR3 contains 10 residues. The germline CDR1 and CDR2 sequences are LNHDA and SQIVND (reference sequence). CDR3 protein: CASRRETQYF. DNA of the CDR3: TGTGCCAGTAGGAGAGAGACCCAGTACTTC.

The genes are TRBV2 and TRBJ1-6; D unclear. The CDR3 covers 15 residues. Germline V lookup: CDR1 SNHLY, CDR2 FYNNEI. Trimming removed 7 bases from V and 2 bases from J, with 12 bases in between. The CDR3 DNA reads as TGTGCCAGCATAGGCGGGAGTGCCTATAATTCACCCCTCCACTTT. Translated: CASIGGSAYNSPLHF. Full variable domain (rest looked up from reference TRBV2 and TRBJ1-6): EPEVTQTPSHQVTQMGQEVILRCVPISNHLYFYWYRQILGQKVEFLVSFYNNEISEKSEIFDDQFSVERPDGSNFTLKIRSTKLEDSAMYFCASIGGSAYNSPLHFGNGTRLTVT.

This clone was detected a few times. V usage is TRBV6-1 and J usage is TRBJ1-1, with 7 bases that match TRBD1. Germline CDR1 MNHNS, CDR2 SASEGT. This CDR3 has 17 amino acids. The J segment lost 10 bases and the V segment lost 0 bases, leaving 17 bases of the junction unmatched. The CDR3 reads CASSEAGTVYRRARAFF. In DNA form, the CDR3 reads TGTGCCAGCAGTGAAGCGGGGACAGTCTACCGGCGGGCGCGAGCTTTCTTT.

This chain links TRBV19 with TRBJ2-1; a possible D gene is TRBD1 (5 bases). Germline CDR1 and CDR2: LNHDA and SQIVND (reference sequence). The CDR3 sequence is 13 residues long. V gave up 6 bases and J gave up 7 bases, with 13 bases separating them. This chain's CDR3 is CASSVDRENEQFF. The CDR3 DNA sequence: TGTGCCAGTAGCGTCGACAGAGAGAATGAGCAGTTCTTC.

V and J are TRBV5-5 and TRBJ1-4, with D perhaps TRBD1 (5 bases). This CDR3 is built from 16 residues. V lost 1 base to trimming and J lost 0 bases, with 10 bases between them. Germline assignment: CDR1 SGHKS and CDR2 YYEKEE (reference sequence). The DNA for the CDR3 is TGTGCCAGCAGCTTGCGGGGGGGACCAACTAATGAAAAACTGTTTTTT. Encoded protein: CASSLRGGPTNEKLFF.

The rearrangement joins TRBV4-1 to TRBJ2-3; 7 positions match TRBD2. The CDR3 runs to 13 residues. Germline-derived CDR1 and CDR2 are MGHRA and YSYEKL. The junction had 6 bases not matched to a gene; V was cut back by 0 bases and J by 12 bases. This CDR3 reads CASSQDEGLNQYF. The CDR3 DNA follows: TGCGCCAGCAGCCAAGATGAGGGACTAAACCAGTATTTT.

The CDR3 region is CASSLGGPDTQYF. CDR3 DNA sequence: TGTGCCAGCAGCTTGGGGGGGCCCGATACGCAGTATTTT. The rearrangement joins TRBV7-9 to TRBJ2-3; tentative D call: TRBD2 (7 bases). Germline values: CDR1 SEHNR, CDR2 FQNEAQ (reference sequence). With 3 bases removed from V and 6 bases from J, the gap between germline ends came to 10 bases. The CDR3 is 13 residues long.

V and J are TRBV18 and TRBJ1-5; tentative D call: TRBD1 (5 bases). CDR3 length: 15 amino acids. V lost 3 bases and J lost 3, with 12 bases in between. Germline V gene lookup returns CDR1 KGHSH and CDR2 LQKENI. The CDR3 protein is CASSPGGHFNQPQHF. Here the CDR3 DNA reads TGTGCCAGCTCACCGGGAGGACATTTCAATCAGCCCCAGCATTTT.

This chain links TRBV9 with TRBJ2-7; D ambiguous. There are 15 residues in the CDR3. Trimming stripped 0 bases from V and 0 bases from J, with 10 bases between. Germline lookup yields CDR1 SGDLS and CDR2 YYNGEE. CDR3 region: CASSVGIESSYEQYF. The CDR3 coding sequence is TGTGCCAGCAGCGTAGGTATCGAGAGCTCCTACGAGCAGTACTTC.